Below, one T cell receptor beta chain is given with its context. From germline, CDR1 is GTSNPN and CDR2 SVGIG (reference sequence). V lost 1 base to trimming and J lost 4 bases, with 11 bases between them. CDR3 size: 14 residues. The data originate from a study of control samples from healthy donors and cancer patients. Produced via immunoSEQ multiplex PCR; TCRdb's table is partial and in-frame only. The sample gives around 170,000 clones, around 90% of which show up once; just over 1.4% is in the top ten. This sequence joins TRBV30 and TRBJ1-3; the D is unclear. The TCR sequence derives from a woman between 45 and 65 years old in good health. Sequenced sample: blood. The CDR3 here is CAWSEGGRGNTIYF. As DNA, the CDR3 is TGTGCCTGGAGTGAGGGAGGGAGGGGAAACACCATATATTTT.